The T cell receptor beta chain described here comes from a study of early T cells in non-severe SARS-CoV-2 infection (dated by TCRdb to about 2021). Background for the entire study: Because TCR sequencing was done on bulk RNA from unsorted whole blood, the alpha and beta chains could not be paired.

The library was prepared using 5' RACE. The data were produced on a NextSeq 500. To correct for sequencing error and PCR bias, the TCR library protocol tagged individual cDNA molecules with unique molecular identifiers. Both TCR alpha and beta chains were sequenced, and tight co-correlation was observed between alpha and beta sequence abundances in each sample. In the paper's pipeline: Decombinator V4 was used to perform V gene, J gene and CDR3 annotation of TCR sequences. Expanded TCRs were defined as changing significantly between any two time points under a Poisson model with p below 0.0001. TCR abundances were normalised to the total number of TCRs sequenced per sample and were expressed as counts per million. TRAV1-2 paired with TRAJ12, TRAJ20 or TRAJ33 defined MAIT TCRs, while TRAV10 paired with TRAJ18 defined iNKT TCRs. VDJdb, accessed 1 November 2021, was searched for CMV, EBV and SARS-CoV-2 annotated TCRs, excluding TCRs annotated for multiple antigens. The public reads were quality trimmed at Q25 with fastp and then assembled into clones with MiXCR by TCRdb, keeping productive beta chains. Identical CDR3 protein sequences are pooled into one entry, listed with their most common genes and DNA. The authors' filters were not applied to this entry. The sample data list tens of thousands of distinct CDR3 sequences, and more than 8.5% of these were observed just once. Clones ranked in the top ten supply 8.6% of the sample.

The study was a case-control design nested within a healthcare worker cohort in London, UK, with weekly nasopharyngeal swab PCR tests and blood sampling. Healthcare workers were recruited between 23 and 31 March 2020, during the week of the UK lockdown, and were followed weekly for up to about 15 weeks. To note about this clonotype: Its antigen is unknown. No qualities accompany the bases; no much larger clone lies one base away.

For CDR1 and CDR2, the germline V gene (reference sequence) lists LNHDA and SQIVND. The CDR3, cysteine through phenylalanine, is 16 amino acids long. The kept DNA is CDR3 alone, 48 bases in frame from the first base. From V the trimming removes 3 bases and from J it removes 8 bases, while the gene matches leave 9 bases of the junction unaccounted for. What the authors observed across the whole study: VDJdb matching was skewed toward anti-spike CD8 responses and likely underestimated virus-specific expansions by missing private and CD4 specificities.

Sequenced sample: whole blood. The receptor's source is an adult who was a healthcare worker with PCR-confirmed SARS-CoV-2 infection or an uninfected control (not recorded which). Here the chain combines TRBV19 and TRBJ2-1; 11 central bases correspond to TRBD2. The DNA sequence is given as TGTGCCAGTAGTATGGCTAGCGGGAGGATTTCGGATGAGCAGTTCTTC. It codes for CASSMASGRISDEQFF.